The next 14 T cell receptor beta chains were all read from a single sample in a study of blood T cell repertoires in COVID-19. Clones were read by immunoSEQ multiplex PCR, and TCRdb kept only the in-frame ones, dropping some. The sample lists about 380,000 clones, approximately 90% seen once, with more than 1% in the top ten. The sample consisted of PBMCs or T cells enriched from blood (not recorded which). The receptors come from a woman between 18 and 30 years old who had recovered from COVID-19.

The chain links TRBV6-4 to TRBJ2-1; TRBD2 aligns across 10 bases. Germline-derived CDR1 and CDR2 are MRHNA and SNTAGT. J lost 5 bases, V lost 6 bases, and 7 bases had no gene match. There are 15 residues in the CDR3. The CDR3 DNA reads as TGTGCCAGCAGCTCAGCGGGGGGGCATAACAATGAGCAGTTCTTC. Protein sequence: CASSSAGGHNNEQFF.

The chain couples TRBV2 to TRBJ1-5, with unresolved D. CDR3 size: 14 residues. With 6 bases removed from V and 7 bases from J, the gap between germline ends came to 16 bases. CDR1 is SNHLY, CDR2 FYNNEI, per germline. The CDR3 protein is CASSGENSHQPQHF. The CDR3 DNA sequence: TGTGCCAGCAGCGGGGAGAACAGCCACCAGCCCCAGCATTTT.

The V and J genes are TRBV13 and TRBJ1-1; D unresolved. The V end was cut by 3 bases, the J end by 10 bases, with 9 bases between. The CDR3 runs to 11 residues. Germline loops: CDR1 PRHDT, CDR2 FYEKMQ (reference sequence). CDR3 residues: CASSFKEGAFF. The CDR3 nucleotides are TGTGCCAGCAGCTTCAAAGAGGGAGCTTTCTTT.

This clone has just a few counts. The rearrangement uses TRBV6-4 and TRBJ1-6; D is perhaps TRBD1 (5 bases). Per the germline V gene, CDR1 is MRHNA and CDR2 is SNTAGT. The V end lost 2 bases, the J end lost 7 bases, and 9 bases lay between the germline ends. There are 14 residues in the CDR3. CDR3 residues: CASSDGAGNSPLHF. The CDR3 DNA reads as TGTGCCAGCAGTGACGGGGCGGGGAATTCACCCCTCCACTTT.

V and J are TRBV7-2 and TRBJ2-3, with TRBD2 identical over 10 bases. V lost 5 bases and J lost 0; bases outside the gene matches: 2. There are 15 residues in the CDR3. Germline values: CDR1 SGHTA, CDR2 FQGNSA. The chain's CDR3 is CASSGLAASTDTQYF. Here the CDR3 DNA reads TGTGCCAGCAGCGGACTAGCGGCTAGCACAGATACGCAGTATTTT. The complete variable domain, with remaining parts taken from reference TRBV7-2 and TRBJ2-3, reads GAGVSQSPSNKVTEKGKDVELRCDPISGHTALYWYRQSLGQGLEFLIYFQGNSAPDKSGLPSDRFSAERTGGSVSTLTIQRTQQEDSAVYLCASSGLAASTDTQYFGPGTRLTVL.

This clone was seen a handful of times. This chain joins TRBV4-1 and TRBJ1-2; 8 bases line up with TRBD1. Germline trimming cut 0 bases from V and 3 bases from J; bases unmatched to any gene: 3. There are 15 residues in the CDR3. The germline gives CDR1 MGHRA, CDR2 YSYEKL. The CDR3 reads CASSQDIQGDYGYTF. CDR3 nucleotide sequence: TGCGCCAGCAGCCAAGATATACAGGGGGACTATGGCTACACCTTC.

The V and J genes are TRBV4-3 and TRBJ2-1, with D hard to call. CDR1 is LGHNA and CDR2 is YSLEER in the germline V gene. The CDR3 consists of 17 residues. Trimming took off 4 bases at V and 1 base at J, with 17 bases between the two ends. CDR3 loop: CASSLTGVSPSYNEQFF. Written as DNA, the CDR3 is TGCGCCAGCAGCCTGACTGGTGTCTCCCCTTCCTACAATGAGCAGTTCTTC.

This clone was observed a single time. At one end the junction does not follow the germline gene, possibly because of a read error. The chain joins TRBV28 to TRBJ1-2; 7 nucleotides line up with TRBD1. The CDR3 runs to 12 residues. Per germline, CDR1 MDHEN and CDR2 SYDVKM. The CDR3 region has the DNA TGTGCCAGCACATTGAGGAGGGGGCGAGCGTTCTTC. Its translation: CASTLRRGRAFF.

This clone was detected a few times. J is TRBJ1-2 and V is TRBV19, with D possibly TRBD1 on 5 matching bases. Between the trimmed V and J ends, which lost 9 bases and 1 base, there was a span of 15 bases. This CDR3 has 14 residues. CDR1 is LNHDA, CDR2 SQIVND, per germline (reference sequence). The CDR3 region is CASRWGLINYGYTF. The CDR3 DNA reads TGTGCCAGCCGGTGGGGACTGATTAACTATGGCTACACCTTC.

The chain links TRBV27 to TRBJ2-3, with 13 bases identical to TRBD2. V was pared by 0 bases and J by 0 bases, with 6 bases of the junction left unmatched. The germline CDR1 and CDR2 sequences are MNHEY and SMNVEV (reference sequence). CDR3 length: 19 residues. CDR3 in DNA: TGTGCCAGCAGTTTATCTTGGGGGACTAGCGGGACCAGCACAGATACGCAGTATTTT. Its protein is CASSLSWGTSGTSTDTQYF.

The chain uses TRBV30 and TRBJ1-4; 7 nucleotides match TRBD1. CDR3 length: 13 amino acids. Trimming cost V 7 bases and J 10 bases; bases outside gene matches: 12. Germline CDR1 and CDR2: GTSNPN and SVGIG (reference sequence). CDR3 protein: CASNSDRRGKLFF. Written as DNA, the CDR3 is TGTGCCTCGAACTCGGACAGGAGGGGAAAACTGTTTTTT.

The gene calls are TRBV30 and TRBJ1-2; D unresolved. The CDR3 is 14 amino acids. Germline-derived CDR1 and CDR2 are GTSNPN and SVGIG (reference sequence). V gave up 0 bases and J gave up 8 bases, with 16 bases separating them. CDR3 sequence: CAWSVGPGYFGYTF. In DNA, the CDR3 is TGTGCCTGGAGTGTCGGCCCCGGGTACTTCGGCTACACCTTC.

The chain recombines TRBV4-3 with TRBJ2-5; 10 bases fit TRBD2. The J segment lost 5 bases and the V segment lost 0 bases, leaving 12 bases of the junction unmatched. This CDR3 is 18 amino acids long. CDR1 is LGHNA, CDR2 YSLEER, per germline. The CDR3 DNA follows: TGCGCCAGCAGCCAAGATTGGGCAGCGGGGGGGCCGGGGGAGACCCAGTACTTC. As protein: CASSQDWAAGGPGETQYF.

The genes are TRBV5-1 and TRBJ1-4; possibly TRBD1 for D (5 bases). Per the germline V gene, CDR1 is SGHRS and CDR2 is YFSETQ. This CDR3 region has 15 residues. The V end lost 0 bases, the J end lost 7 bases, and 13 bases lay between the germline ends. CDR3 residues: CASSLEDQGPEKLFF. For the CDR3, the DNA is TGCGCCAGCAGCTTGGAGGACCAGGGCCCTGAAAAACTGTTTTTT.